These T cell receptor beta chains were read from a single sample in a study of control samples from healthy donors and cancer patients. Libraries were prepared by immunoSEQ multiplex PCR; TCRdb keeps only in-frame clonotypes and omits some of them. This table holds 120,000 to 150,000 clones, around 94% found once. The sample taken for sequencing was blood. These TCRs come from a man aged 40-55 years in good health. CDR3s include the opening cysteine and the closing phenylalanine or tryptophan. Each record gives: clone size, V gene, J gene, D gene, CDR3 protein, CDR3 DNA. The D gene is left open where the match is weak. Only some rows state a clone size, as once, few, many or a class for expanded clones.

once	TRBV5-4	TRBJ2-2	NA	CASSPRGGRDTGELFF	TGTGCCAGCAGCCCCAGAGGTGGGCGCGACACCGGGGAGCTGTTTTTT
NA	TRBV27	TRBJ2-2	TRBD2	CASSFPSGSSTGELFF	TGTGCCAGCAGTTTCCCTAGCGGGAGTTCCACCGGGGAGCTGTTTTTT
NA	TRBV28	TRBJ1-5	TRBD1	CASSPPKGAGNQPQHF	TGTGCCAGCAGTCCGCCAAAGGGGGCAGGCAATCAGCCCCAGCATTTT
NA	TRBV19	TRBJ1-6	NA	CASSIIGLTDENSPLHF	TGTGCCAGTAGTATAATTGGGTTAACGGACGAGAACTCACCCCTCCACTTT
NA	TRBV13	TRBJ1-3	NA	CASSPGPTGNTIYF	TGTGCCAGCAGTCCGGGCCCTACTGGAAACACCATATATTTT
NA	TRBV7-6	TRBJ1-2	NA	CASSLGRGQGGTWGYTF	TGTGCCAGCAGCTTAGGTCGGGGCCAGGGCGGCACCTGGGGCTACACCTTC
NA	TRBV5-6	TRBJ2-7	NA	CASRDGYEQYF	TGTGCCAGCAGGGACGGTTACGAGCAGTACTTC
NA	TRBV19	TRBJ1-2	NA	CASSIDQSGRLANYGYTF	TGTGCCAGTAGTATAGATCAAAGTGGACGGCTAGCTAACTATGGCTACACCTTC
NA	TRBV28	TRBJ1-2	TRBD1	CASSRGTGGITAGGYTF	TGTGCCAGCAGTCGCGGGACAGGGGGAATTACAGCGGGTGGCTACACCTTC
NA	TRBV30	TRBJ1-4	NA	CAWSPIEKLFF	TGTGCCTGGAGTCCGATTGAAAAACTGTTTTTT
NA	TRBV5-4	TRBJ1-2	TRBD1	CASSRTGSYGYTF	TGTGCCAGCAGCAGGACAGGGAGCTATGGCTACACCTTC
once	TRBV6-6	TRBJ2-7	NA	CASSFYRDGEQYF	TGTGCCAGCAGTTTTTACAGGGATGGCGAGCAGTACTTC
NA	TRBV10-1	TRBJ1-1	NA	CASSADLNTEAFF	TGCGCCAGCAGCGCCGATTTGAACACTGAAGCTTTCTTT
NA	TRBV28	TRBJ2-5	NA	CASSLGPGRTQYF	TGTGCCAGCAGTTTAGGTCCCGGGCGGACCCAGTACTTC